This T cell receptor beta chain was sequenced during a study of graft-versus-host responses after intestinal transplantation. V shed 0 bases, J shed 3 bases, and the junction held 8 bases outside the gene matches. The germline gives CDR1 GTSNPN, CDR2 SVGIG (reference sequence). The CDR3 is 16 residues long. Assay used: immunoSEQ multiplex PCR; TCRdb lists only in-frame clones, some missing. The sample yields around 110,000 clones, 90% seen once. This clone was seen more than once but under ten times. Its antigen is as yet unknown. The origin of this receptor is a human donor who received an intestinal transplant. The sample here was unstimulated CD4+ T cells sorted from spleen or lymph node cells, taken before intestinal transplant. This chain uses TRBV30 with TRBJ2-7; 10 bases are a match to TRBD2. Here the CDR3 reads CAWSVPGLADIYEQYF. In nucleotides, the CDR3 is TGTGCCTGGAGTGTACCTGGACTAGCGGATATCTACGAGCAGTACTTC.